This T cell receptor beta chain originates from a study of T-cell reconstitution after alpha-beta-depleted transplantation in children. TCRbeta library construction was performed incorporating unique molecular identifiers. TCRdb analysed the PCR reads with MiXCR anew, one entry per CDR3 protein. Among more than 150,000 distinct CDR3 sequences listed, more than 6.5% were seen once. The CDR3 has 13 amino acids. The germline gives CDR1 LGHNA, CDR2 YSLEER. V dropped 0 bases and J dropped 3 bases, with 6 bases sitting between them. This clonotype appeared many times. The sample in question was PBMCs from the stem cell graft donor, obtained from the stem cell graft. The sequence was collected from a human donor who donated a stem cell graft to a child with Wiskott-Aldrich syndrome. The chain recombines TRBV4-3 with TRBJ2-7, with D hard to call. The CDR3 sequence: CASSQDSGYEQYF. In DNA form, the CDR3 reads TGCGCCAGCAGCCAAGATTCAGGCTACGAGCAGTACTTC.